These 22 T cell receptor beta chains originate from one sample sequenced in a study of CD8+CD57+ T cells in acquired aplastic anemia. The TCR beta profiling, which covered VDJ combination and CDR3 sequence, was carried out using genomic DNA as the template. Using its own MiXCR run on the reads, TCRdb lists one record per CDR3 protein. The profile shows about 180,000 distinct CDR3 sequences, about half of them singletons. The material sequenced was sorted CD4+, CD8+, or CD8+CD57+ T cells (not recorded which) from PBMCs. The receptors originated from a human donor in good health.

This clonotype was detected many times. The chain joins TRBV3-1 to TRBJ1-5; 7 nucleotides match TRBD1. This CDR3 region has 15 residues. V shed 1 base and J 4 bases; nucleotides not matched to a gene: 4. The germline V gene encodes CDR1 LGHDT and CDR2 YNNKEL (reference sequence). The CDR3 region is CASSQGDRGNQPQHF. CDR3 nucleotide sequence: TGTGCCAGCAGCCAAGGGGACAGAGGGAATCAGCCCCAGCATTTT.

As for this clonotype: A much bigger clone sits one base away, suggesting this may be a read error. This chain connects TRBV5-1 to TRBJ2-3, with D unresolved. CDR3 length equals 17 residues. Germline CDR1 and CDR2: SGHRS and YFSETQ. The CDR3 sequence is CASGLVWVGTITDTQYF. CDR3 sequence (DNA): TGCGCCAGCGGCTTGGTGTGGGTCGGTACTATCACAGATACGCAGTATTTT. Full variable domain (rest looked up from reference TRBV5-1 and TRBJ2-3): KAGVTQTPRYLIKTRGQQVTLSCSPISGHRSVSWYQQTPGQGLQFLFEYFSETQRNKGNFPGRFSGRQFSNSRSEMNVSTLELGDSALYLCASGLVWVGTITDTQYFGPGTRLTVL.

The chain carries TRBV20-1 and TRBJ2-1; 14 bases are a match to TRBD2. The CDR3 extends over 16 amino acids. V dropped 6 bases and J dropped 7; count of bases not matched to a gene: 11. Germline V lookup: CDR1 DFQATT, CDR2 SNEGSKA (reference sequence). The CDR3 nucleotides are TGCAGTGCCAGCTCACTCGGACTAGCGGGGGGAAATGAGCAGTTCTTC. Translating gives CSASSLGLAGGNEQFF.

As regards this clonotype: One end of the junction fails to match germline, which may point to a read error. This chain links TRBV29-1 with TRBJ2-1, with D unclear. The CDR3 has 13 amino acids. CDR1 and CDR2 (germline): SQVTM, ANQGSEA. The CDR3 bases are TGCAGCATTGAAGAGCATAACTACAATGAGCAGTTCTTC. It yields the protein CSIEEHNYNEQFF.

This clonotype was observed many times. The rearrangement joins TRBV3-1 to TRBJ1-6, with D hard to call. V dropped 0 bases and J dropped 10 bases, with 10 bases sitting between them. The germline CDR1 and CDR2 sequences are LGHDT and YNNKEL (reference sequence). CDR3 size: 14 residues. The CDR3 DNA is TGTGCCAGCAGCCAAGAAATCATTCGATCACCCCTCCACTTT. Encoded protein: CASSQEIIRSPLHF.

This clonotype was recorded at least ten times. The V and J genes are TRBV7-2 and TRBJ2-5; no clear D gene. The germline V and J ends were trimmed by 5 bases and 3 bases, with 19 bases remaining between them. CDR1 is SGHTA and CDR2 is FQGNSA in the germline V gene. There are 16 residues in the CDR3. The CDR3 sequence: CASSQLSFRTEETQYF. In nucleotides, the CDR3 is TGTGCCAGCAGCCAACTTAGTTTCCGGACGGAAGAGACCCAGTACTTC.

This clonotype has at least ten counts. The V and J genes are TRBV6-5 and TRBJ2-1; 10 bases are shared with TRBD1. Unmatched junction bases numbered 8, after V lost 2 bases and J lost 7 bases. Germline CDR1 MNHEY, CDR2 SVGAGI. CDR3 length: 16 amino acids. This chain's CDR3 is CASSYPRQGARNEQFF. The CDR3 DNA is TGTGCCAGCAGTTACCCAAGACAGGGGGCACGGAATGAGCAGTTCTTC.

This chain links TRBV19 with TRBJ1-6; TRBD1 is a possible D gene (5 bases). Trimming cost V 5 bases and J 3 bases, with 11 bases left between them. Germline V gene lookup returns CDR1 LNHDA and CDR2 SQIVND (reference sequence). The CDR3 runs 15 residues. The CDR3 DNA sequence: TGTGCCAGTAGTTCAGACAGCGGCTATAATTCACCCCTCCACTTT. It specifies CASSSDSGYNSPLHF.

This clonotype was recorded at least ten times. The gene calls are TRBV7-9 and TRBJ2-3, with D tentatively TRBD2 (6 bases). The CDR3 spans 14 residues. V lost 6 bases and J 6 bases, leaving 16 bases between the germline ends. Germline V gives CDR1 SEHNR, CDR2 FQNEAQ (reference sequence). In DNA, the CDR3 is TGTGCCAGCAGGGAAGCGGCGGGGAAGGATACGCAGTATTTT. Translated, it gives CASREAAGKDTQYF.

The J gene is TRBJ2-3, the V gene TRBV10-1; D is possibly TRBD1 (6 bases). V was shortened by 5 bases and J by 0 bases, with 12 bases between the two germline ends. Germline assignment: CDR1 WNHNN and CDR2 SYGVQD (reference sequence). This CDR3 is 15 amino acids long. The CDR3 protein is CASSRTVSSTDTQYF. The CDR3 DNA is TGCGCCAGCAGTCGGACAGTTTCTAGCACAGATACGCAGTATTTT.

Worth noting for this clonotype: Its ends do not fully match the called genes, so a read error is possible. This chain uses TRBV3-1 with TRBJ1-2; D possibly corresponds to TRBD1 (5 bases). This CDR3 is 13 amino acids long. Germline V gives CDR1 LGHDT, CDR2 YNNKEL (reference sequence). For the CDR3, the DNA is TGTGCCAGCAACCAAGAGGGGAGGGGTGGCTACACCTTC. Its translation is CASNQEGRGGYTF.

V usage is TRBV3-1 and J usage is TRBJ1-2; TRBD1 matches 7 bases. The CDR3 has 15 amino acids. In germline, CDR1 is LGHDT, CDR2 YNNKEL (reference sequence). Trimming took 4 bases from V and 8 from J; bases not matched to a gene: 13. This chain's CDR3 is CASSRRDRAGYGYTF. The CDR3 region has the DNA TGTGCCAGCAGCCGGAGAGACAGGGCCGGTTACGGCTACACCTTC. The variable domain in full, completed from reference TRBV3-1 and TRBJ1-2, reads DTAVSQTPKYLVTQMGNDKSIKCEQNLGHDTMYWYKQDSKKFLKIMFSYNNKELIINETVPNRFSPKSPDKAHLNLHINSLELGDSAVYFCASSRRDRAGYGYTFGSGTRLTVV.

The J gene is TRBJ1-5, the V gene TRBV5-6; D ambiguous. CDR3 length: 14 amino acids. Germline CDR1 reads SGHDT; CDR2 reads YYEEEE. V lost 5 bases and J 2 bases, leaving 11 bases between the germline ends. The CDR3 bases are TGTGCCAGCAGTAGGGAGGGAGGCAATCAGCCCCAGCATTTT. This gives the protein CASSREGGNQPQHF.

The rearrangement joins TRBV24-1 to TRBJ2-1; possible D gene TRBD1, 5 bases. Germline CDR1 reads KGHDR; CDR2 reads SFDVKD. V lost 3 bases and J 10 bases, leaving 9 bases between the germline ends. CDR3 size: 12 residues. The CDR3 coding sequence is TGTGCCACCAGTGATATTGGGGCAGAGCAGTTCTTC. Its protein is CATSDIGAEQFF.

This clonotype has ten or more counts. This chain joins TRBV20-1 and TRBJ1-6; D is unresolved. Germline CDR1 DFQATT, CDR2 SNEGSKA (reference sequence). The germline V and J ends were trimmed by 2 bases and 9 bases, with 11 bases remaining between them. The CDR3 has 13 residues. The CDR3 reads CSARRAGSSPLHF. CDR3 DNA: TGCAGTGCTAGAAGAGCTGGGAGTTCACCCCTCCACTTT.

This clonotype turned up a few times. V gene TRBV7-9 combines with J gene TRBJ2-5, with a tentative D call TRBD1 (6 bases). The CDR3 runs to 12 residues. The V gene lost 5 bases and the J gene lost 5 bases, with 9 bases spanning the gap. Germline V gene data show CDR1 as SEHNR and CDR2 as FQNEAQ (reference sequence). CDR3 protein: CASSLDRETQYF. The DNA of the CDR3 is TGTGCCAGCAGCCTCGACAGGGAGACCCAGTACTTC. Supplemented by reference TRBV7-9 and TRBJ2-5, the full variable domain reads DTGVSQNPRHKITKRGQNVTFRCDPISEHNRLYWYRQTLGQGPEFLTYFQNEAQLEKSRLLSDRFSAERPKGSFSTLEIQRTEQGDSAMYLCASSLDRETQYFGPGTRLLVL.

At least ten counts were recorded for this clonotype. The CDR3: CASSDGQAYEQYF. CDR3 nucleotides: TGTGCCAGCAGTGATGGACAGGCCTACGAGCAGTACTTC. The rearrangement joins TRBV25-1 to TRBJ2-7; 7 bases align to TRBD1. J gave up 2 bases and V 3 bases, and 1 base lay outside the gene matches. The CDR3 is 13 amino acids. Germline values: CDR1 MGHDK, CDR2 SYGVNS.

This clonotype was picked up many times. CDR3 sequence: CASRRTGAGNEQFF. The CDR3 DNA sequence: TGTGCCAGCAGGAGGACAGGGGCTGGCAATGAGCAGTTCTTC. The rearrangement joins TRBV6-6 to TRBJ2-1; 9 nucleotides line up with TRBD1. The CDR3 length is 14 residues. J was trimmed by 6 bases and V by 6 bases; bases with no gene match: 6. The germline V gene encodes CDR1 MNHNY and CDR2 SVGAGI (reference sequence).

Notes on this clonotype: This may be a read error: a much more frequent sequence differs by one nucleotide. The chain carries TRBV7-3 and TRBJ2-1, with 7 positions matching TRBD2. This CDR3 is 16 amino acids long. Germline V gene sequence: CDR1 SGHTA, CDR2 FQGTGA. The CDR3 sequence is CAGSSPTSLSYNEQFF. Written as DNA, the CDR3 is TGTGCCGGCAGCTCCCCGACTAGCCTTTCCTACAATGAGCAGTTCTTC.

This clonotype was seen many times. J is TRBJ1-2 and V is TRBV7-9; the D is unclear. CDR1 is SEHNR and CDR2 is FQNEAQ in the germline V gene (reference sequence). The CDR3 runs to 15 residues. Trimming left V 4 bases short and J 5 bases short, with 17 bases between. The CDR3 spells CASSSTVDREYGYTF. The CDR3 bases are TGTGCCAGCAGCTCCACCGTAGACCGGGAGTATGGCTACACCTTC. The variable domain in full, with the rest retrieved from reference TRBV7-9 and TRBJ1-2, is DTGVSQNPRHKITKRGQNVTFRCDPISEHNRLYWYRQTLGQGPEFLTYFQNEAQLEKSRLLSDRFSAERPKGSFSTLEIQRTEQGDSAMYLCASSSTVDREYGYTFGSGTRLTVV.

On this clonotype: With a much larger clone just one base away, this may be a read error. The genes are TRBV7-3 and TRBJ2-7; 10 nucleotides line up with TRBD2. V dropped 6 bases and J dropped 1; count of bases not matched to a gene: 12. Germline CDR1 and CDR2: SGHTA and FQGTGA. This CDR3 is built from 17 residues. CDR3: CASSPTPKLAGSYEQYF. In DNA form, the CDR3 reads TGTGCCAGCAGTCCTACCCCTAAACTAGCGGGGTCCTACGAGCAGTACTTC. The entire variable domain, with the rest obtained from reference TRBV7-3 and TRBJ2-7, is as follows: GAGVSQTPSNKVTEKGKYVELRCDPISGHTALYWYRQSLGQGPEFLIYFQGTGAADDSGLPNDRFFAVRPEGSVSTLKIQRTERGDSAVYLCASSPTPKLAGSYEQYFGPGTRLTVT.

V and J are TRBV20-1 and TRBJ1-2; D possibly corresponds to TRBD1 (5 bases). The CDR3 is 14 residues long. Trimming shortened V by 6 bases and J by 3 bases, and 17 bases separated the two germline ends. CDR1 DFQATT and CDR2 SNEGSKA come from the germline V gene (reference sequence). CDR3 residues: CSAPRQPGDYGYTF. The CDR3 DNA reads TGCAGTGCCCCTCGACAGCCGGGGGACTATGGCTACACCTTC.